This passage covers 27 T cell receptor beta chains from one sample sequenced in a study of Graves' ophthalmopathy and Graves' hyperthyroidism. Researchers took RNA transcripts and amplified TCR beta CDR3 regions from them. RT-PCR with HTBI primers came first, then second-round multiplex PCR. TCRdb re-derived calls from the multiplex PCR reads in MiXCR, one entry per CDR3 protein. There are approximately 460,000 distinct CDR3 sequences in the sample; roughly an eighth occur only once, and approximately 9.8% lies in the top ten. The sample consisted of blood. All receptors come from a woman in her thirties with Graves' ophthalmopathy.

This clonotype was recorded a few times. The rearrangement uses TRBV30 and TRBJ2-4; 9 positions agree with TRBD2. The CDR3 extends over 15 amino acids. The J segment lost 10 bases and the V segment lost 0 bases, leaving 10 bases of the junction unmatched. The germline gives CDR1 GTSNPN, CDR2 SVGIG (reference sequence). The CDR3 loop reads CAWSVWRGGPGIQYF. In DNA, the CDR3 is TGTGCCTGGAGTGTATGGCGGGGGGGCCCAGGAATTCAGTACTTC. The full variable domain, its missing parts supplied by reference TRBV30 and TRBJ2-4, is SQTIHQWPATLVQPVGSPLSLECTVEGTSNPNLYWYRQAAGRGLQLLFYSVGIGQISSEVPQNLSASRPQDRQFILSSKKLLLSDSGFYLCAWSVWRGGPGIQYFGAGTRLSVL.

This clonotype was picked up one time. A much larger clone sits a single nucleotide away, making a read error possible. The DNA is omitted, as the CDR3 cannot be located on it reliably, and the CDR3 follows TCRdb's listing. This chain connects TRBV6-5 to TRBJ1-5. The CDR3 contains 15 residues when both ends are counted. Germline assignment: CDR1 MNHEY and CDR2 SVGAGI. The CDR3 sequence is CASSYVGIGNQPQQF.

The chain recombines TRBV6-5 with TRBJ2-7; D is undetermined. Per germline, CDR1 MNHEY and CDR2 SVGAGI. Deletions cut 4 bases from V and 0 bases from J, with 7 bases between. The CDR3 extends over 13 amino acids. In DNA form, the CDR3 reads TGTGCCAGCAGTTCCGGGCCCTCCTACGAGCAGTACGTC. This translates into CASSSGPSYEQYV.

This clonotype was recorded a few times. The J gene is TRBJ1-1, the V gene TRBV20-1; D is undetermined. The CDR3 sequence is 15 residues long. V was shortened by 3 bases and J by 0 bases, with 14 bases between the two germline ends. Germline V gene sequence: CDR1 DFQATT, CDR2 SNEGSKA (reference sequence). This chain's CDR3 is CSASSGWIMNTEAFF. The CDR3, as DNA: TGCAGTGCTAGCAGCGGGTGGATAATGAACACTGAAGCTTTCTTT.

Note on this clonotype: A much more abundant neighbour one base away suggests this may be a read error. This chain uses TRBV6-5 with TRBJ2-7; possible D gene TRBD1, 5 bases. CDR3 length: 15 residues. Germline lookup yields CDR1 MNHEY and CDR2 SVGAGI. V shed 4 bases and J shed 0 bases, with 13 bases lying between them. The CDR3 is CASSSQGTYSYEQYV. The CDR3 DNA reads TGTGCCAGCAGTTCCCAGGGCACTTACTCCTACGAGCAGTACGTC.

The table lists this clonotype with a few counts. This chain connects TRBV28 to TRBJ2-3, with a weak D call TRBD2 (5 bases). V lost 4 bases and J 6 bases, leaving 17 bases between the germline ends. CDR3 length: 15 amino acids. Germline CDR1 reads MDHEN; CDR2 reads SYDVKM. CDR3 region: CASSYPHLGGDTQYF. CDR3 sequence (DNA): TGTGCCAGCAGTTACCCCCACCTCGGCGGGGATACGCAGTATTTT. Supplemented by reference TRBV28 and TRBJ2-3, the full variable domain reads DVKVTQSSRYLVKRTGEKVFLECVQDMDHENMFWYRQDPGLGLRLIYFSYDVKMKEKGDIPEGYSVSREKKERFSLILESASTNQTSMYLCASSYPHLGGDTQYFGPGTRLTVL.

This clonotype was detected many times. V is TRBV20-1 and J is TRBJ2-4; 9 positions agree with TRBD1. V was clipped by 5 bases and J by 4 bases; unmatched bases: 9. Germline V gene data show CDR1 as DFQATT and CDR2 as SNEGSKA (reference sequence). This CDR3 contains 15 residues. The CDR3 reads CSAVLRDRAKNIQYF. CDR3 coding DNA: TGCAGTGCTGTGCTCCGGGACAGGGCTAAAAACATTCAGTACTTC.

This clonotype was recorded at least ten times. This chain joins TRBV6-4 and TRBJ2-7, with D tentatively TRBD1 or TRBD2 (5 bases each). Trimming left V 0 bases short and J 1 base short, with 10 bases between. This CDR3 spans 15 amino acids. Germline loops: CDR1 MRHNA, CDR2 SNTAGT. The CDR3 bases are TGTGCCAGCAGTGACTCGGGACCGAAATCCTACGAGCAGTACTTC. The encoded protein is CASSDSGPKSYEQYF.

At least ten counts were recorded for this clonotype. This chain links TRBV28 with TRBJ2-7; a possible D gene is TRBD1 (6 bases). This CDR3 contains 15 residues. Germline V CDR1 and CDR2: MDHEN, SYDVKM. Trimming pared 6 bases from V and 0 bases from J, leaving 15 bases between. The CDR3 DNA sequence: TGTGCCAGCAGCCTCCCCCAGGGGTCCTCCTACGAGCAGTACTTC. Amino acid sequence: CASSLPQGSSYEQYF.

Ten or more counts support this clonotype. The chain combines TRBV27 with TRBJ1-2; D is unresolved. V lost 6 bases and J lost 2, with 7 bases in between. CDR1 is MNHEY and CDR2 is SMNVEV in the germline V gene (reference sequence). The CDR3 loop spans 12 amino acids. DNA of the CDR3: TGTGCCAGCAGGGACGCCAACTATGGCTACACCTTC. Translating gives CASRDANYGYTF.

This clonotype appeared many times. This CDR3 is CSRGGQANYGYTF. The CDR3 region has the DNA TGCAGCCGTGGCGGACAAGCTAACTATGGCTACACCTTC. J is TRBJ1-2 and V is TRBV20-1; weak D call: TRBD1 (5 bases). CDR1 and CDR2 from the germline V gene are DFQATT and SNEGSKA (reference sequence). The CDR3 has 13 residues.

This clonotype was counted a few times. The rearrangement joins TRBV6-1 to TRBJ2-3; possible D gene TRBD2, 5 bases. The CDR3 is made up of 12 amino acids. With 7 bases removed from V and 4 bases from J, the gap between germline ends came to 9 bases. Looked up from germline, CDR1 is MNHNS and CDR2 is SASEGT. The CDR3 region is CASTADADTQYF. The CDR3 region has the DNA TGTGCCAGCACAGCGGACGCAGATACGCAGTATTTT.

This clonotype was detected many times. This rearrangement joins TRBV11-2 to TRBJ2-2, with D perhaps TRBD1 or TRBD2 (6 bases each). Germline values: CDR1 SGHAT, CDR2 FQNNGV. V lost 5 bases, J lost 3 bases, and 13 bases lay in between. The CDR3 length is 15 residues. The CDR3 nucleotides read TGTGCCAGCAGCCCGAAGGGGGGTTACACCGGGGAGCTGTTTTTT. It translates to CASSPKGGYTGELFF.

Many counts were recorded for this clonotype. The chain recombines TRBV6-1 with TRBJ2-7, with D possibly being TRBD1 (5 bases). Trimming took 0 bases from V and 2 from J, leaving 14 bases between them. Germline V gene sequence: CDR1 MNHNS, CDR2 SASEGT. The CDR3 length is 16 residues. The CDR3, as DNA: TGTGCCAGCAGTGAAGCCCCCATGGGGCAGGCCTACGAGCAGTACTTC. Its translation is CASSEAPMGQAYEQYF.

This clonotype was picked up many times. The J gene is TRBJ1-1, the V gene TRBV6-1; TRBD1 aligns across 7 bases. V lost 4 bases, J lost 6 bases, and 8 bases stayed unmatched. The CDR3 extends over 14 amino acids. Germline V gives CDR1 MNHNS, CDR2 SASEGT. The CDR3 reads CASSVVTGPAEAFF. CDR3 nucleotide sequence: TGTGCCAGCAGTGTCGTGACAGGGCCCGCTGAAGCTTTCTTT.

Comments on this clonotype: The junction departs from germline at one end; a sequencing error may be responsible. V and J are TRBV11-3 and TRBJ2-2, with D maybe TRBD1 (6 bases). The CDR3 has 14 residues. CDR1 SGHNT and CDR2 YENEEA come from the germline V gene. The CDR3 region has the DNA TGTGCCAGCAGCTTAGATGGGGGCAACGGGGAGCTGTTGTTT. It encodes CASSLDGGNGELLF.

In this sample, this clonotype turned up many times. This sequence joins TRBV6-5 and TRBJ2-5, with D hard to call. V lost 5 bases to trimming and J lost 3 bases, with 10 bases between them. The CDR3 length is 13 residues. Looked up from germline, CDR1 is MNHEY and CDR2 is SVGAGI. The CDR3 is CASSLGREETQYF. CDR3 coding DNA: TGTGCCAGCAGTCTCGGACGGGAAGAGACCCAGTACTTC.

This clonotype showed up many times. The chain joins TRBV6-2 or TRBV6-3 to TRBJ2-7; tentative D call: TRBD1 (6 bases). Looked up from germline, CDR1 is MNHEY and CDR2 is SVGEGT. The germline V and J ends were trimmed by 6 bases and 0 bases, with 15 bases remaining between them. CDR3 length equals 15 residues. CDR3 DNA sequence: TGTGCCAGCAGCCAGGGACATAGGAGCTCCTACGAGCAGTACTTC. Protein product: CASSQGHRSSYEQYF.

This clonotype was observed at least ten times. DNA for the CDR3: TGTGCCAGCAGTTTAAGGAAAAGGGGACTAGCGGGTAGTAGCTCCTACGAGCAGTACTTC. It encodes CASSLRKRGLAGSSSYEQYF. The V and J genes are TRBV27 and TRBJ2-7; 12 bases match TRBD2. The ends lost 2 bases at V and 0 bases at J; junction bases unmatched: 14. In germline, CDR1 is MNHEY, CDR2 SMNVEV (reference sequence). This CDR3 spans 20 amino acids.

The V call is TRBV2, the J call TRBJ2-7, with unresolved D. This CDR3 is 14 amino acids long. The V and J ends lost 7 bases and 2 bases respectively, with 15 bases between them. Per germline, CDR1 SNHLY and CDR2 FYNNEI. This CDR3 is CASTPDLTTYEQYF. DNA for the CDR3: TGTGCCAGCACCCCGGATCTAACGACCTACGAGCAGTACTTC.

V is TRBV7-3 and J is TRBJ2-5; a possible D gene is TRBD2 (5 bases). Trimming took 6 bases from V and 4 from J, leaving 18 bases between them. Germline V gene lookup returns CDR1 SGHTA and CDR2 FQGTGA. There are 15 residues in the CDR3. CDR3 protein: CASSSTNLEGETQYF. In DNA form, the CDR3 reads TGTGCCAGCAGTTCGACTAACCTCGAGGGAGAGACCCAGTACTTC.

This chain uses TRBV3-1 with TRBJ1-3; TRBD1 is a possible D gene (5 bases). Germline lookup yields CDR1 LGHDT and CDR2 YNNKEL (reference sequence). V lost 3 bases and J 4 bases, leaving 10 bases between the germline ends. The CDR3 loop spans 14 amino acids. The DNA of the CDR3 is TGTGCCAGCAGCCACGGGGGGAGCGGAAACACCATATATTTT. This codes for CASSHGGSGNTIYF.

This clonotype was recorded only once. The CDR3 carries no conserved terminal phenylalanine or tryptophan, so it likely arises from a read error. V is TRBV4-2 and J is TRBJ1-2; weak D call: TRBD1 (6 bases). CDR1 is LGHNA and CDR2 is YNFKEQ in the germline V gene. CDR3 size: 16 residues. Trimming took 4 bases from V and 3 from J, leaving 18 bases between them. The CDR3 loop is CASSPSRTERDYGYTY. CDR3 nucleotide sequence: TGTGCCAGCAGCCCAAGTAGGACAGAAAGAGACTATGGCTACACCTAC.

This clonotype was found many times. The chain joins TRBV19 to TRBJ2-2, with D possibly TRBD1 on 5 matching bases. CDR3 size: 16 residues. Germline lookup yields CDR1 LNHDA and CDR2 SQIVND (reference sequence). Between the trimmed V and J ends, which lost 4 bases and 2 bases, there was a span of 14 bases. The CDR3 loop reads CASSRNRTPNTGELFF. The CDR3 DNA is TGTGCCAGTAGTAGGAACAGGACCCCAAACACCGGGGAGCTGTTTTTT.

This chain links TRBV6-1 with TRBJ1-2; D is perhaps TRBD1 (6 bases). CDR1 is MNHNS and CDR2 is SASEGT in the germline V gene. The V gene lost 8 bases and the J gene lost 4 bases, with 17 bases spanning the gap. This CDR3 is built from 14 residues. This chain's CDR3 is CASERTVGLYGYTF. DNA for the CDR3: TGTGCCAGCGAAAGGACAGTGGGGCTCTATGGCTACACCTTC.

The rearrangement uses TRBV6-5 and TRBJ2-2, with 10 bases that match TRBD1. Germline V gene data show CDR1 as MNHEY and CDR2 as SVGAGI. J gave up 5 bases and V 8 bases, and 5 bases lay outside the gene matches. The CDR3 sequence is 14 residues long. CDR3 sequence (DNA): TGTGCCAGCGGGAGACAGGGGGCTACCGGGGAGCTGTTTTTT. It yields the protein CASGRQGATGELFF.

This clonotype was counted many times. The chain links TRBV19 to TRBJ2-7; TRBD1 aligns across 8 bases. V lost 4 bases to trimming and J lost 5 bases; unmatched junction nucleotides: 7. The CDR3 consists of 14 residues. CDR1 is LNHDA, CDR2 SQIVND, per germline (reference sequence). CDR3 loop: CASSRRAGGDEQYF. DNA for the CDR3: TGTGCCAGTAGTAGAAGGGCAGGGGGCGACGAGCAGTACTTC.